This TCR beta chain was sequenced in a study of shared clonotypes between healthy human individuals. CD45RO negativity and positive selection for CCR7 defined naive CD8 cells, a population that excluded terminally differentiated effector memory CD45RA+ cells. Per the germline V gene, CDR1 is SQVTM and CDR2 is ANQGSEA. J gave up 1 base and V 4 bases, and 7 bases lay outside the gene matches. The length of the CDR3 is 15 residues. Profiling relied on immunoSEQ multiplex PCR, and the TCRdb table lists in-frame clones only, not all of them. Of 2 million or so clones in the sample, about 95% were seen once.

Material for sequencing was naive CD8+ T cells sorted from blood. The receptor's source is a man younger than 35 in good health. The chain is built from TRBV29-1 and TRBJ2-3; 8 bases match TRBD1. The DNA for the CDR3 is TGCAGCGTTGGCTCGACGGACAGGGGCACAGATACGCAGTATTTT. Its protein is CSVGSTDRGTDTQYF.